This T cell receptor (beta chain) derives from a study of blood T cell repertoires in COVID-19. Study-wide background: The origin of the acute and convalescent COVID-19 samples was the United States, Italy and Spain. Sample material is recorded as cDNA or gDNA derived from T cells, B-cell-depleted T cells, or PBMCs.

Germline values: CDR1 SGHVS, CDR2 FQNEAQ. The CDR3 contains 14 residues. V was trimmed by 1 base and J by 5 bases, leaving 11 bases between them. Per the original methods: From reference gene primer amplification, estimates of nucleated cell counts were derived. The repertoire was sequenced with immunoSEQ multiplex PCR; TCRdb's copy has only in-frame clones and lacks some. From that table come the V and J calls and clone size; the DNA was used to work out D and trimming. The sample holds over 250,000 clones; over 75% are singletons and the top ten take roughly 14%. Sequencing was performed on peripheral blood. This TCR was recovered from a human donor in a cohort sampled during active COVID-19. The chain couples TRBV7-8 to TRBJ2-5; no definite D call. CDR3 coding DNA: TGTGCCAGCAGCTTAGTTCAGCGTCGGGAGACCCAGTACTTC. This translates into CASSLVQRRETQYF.